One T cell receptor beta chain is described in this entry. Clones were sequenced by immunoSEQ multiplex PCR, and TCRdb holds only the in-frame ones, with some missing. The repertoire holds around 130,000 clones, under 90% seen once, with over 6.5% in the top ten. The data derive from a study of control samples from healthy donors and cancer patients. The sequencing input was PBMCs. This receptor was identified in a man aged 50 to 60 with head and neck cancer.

The CDR3 sequence is CASSVGRGPPEQYF. CDR3 DNA: TGTGCCAGCAGCGTAGGCCGGGGGCCCCCCGAGCAGTACTTC. The rearrangement uses TRBV9 and TRBJ2-7; TRBD1 or TRBD2 may be the D gene (6 bases each). Per germline, CDR1 SGDLS and CDR2 YYNGEE. CDR3 length: 14 amino acids. The germline V and J ends were trimmed by 0 bases and 6 bases, with 13 bases remaining between them.